The T cell receptor (beta chain) under discussion was sequenced for a study of blood T cell repertoires in COVID-19. Which cohort a participant joined came from the clinical history participants gave. No more than 2 weeks before study entry, exposed participants had met a case of COVID-19. Assay used: immunoSEQ multiplex PCR; TCRdb lists only in-frame clones, some missing. The sample includes 200,000 to 250,000 clones, 90% seen only once; the top ten take less than 15%. The CDR3 consists of 12 residues. The gene calls are TRBV21-1 and TRBJ2-7; TRBD1, the table's D call, was not compared with the DNA. TRBV21-1 is an annotated pseudogene. The TCR originated in a man aged 25 to 45 who had been exposed to COVID-19. The sample consisted of PBMCs or T cells enriched from blood (not recorded which). CDR3 DNA: TGTGCCAGCAGCAAAGATTGGCACGAGCAGTACTTC. Translated, it gives CASSKDWHEQYF.